This TCR beta chain was profiled in a study of T cells after yellow fever vaccination (dated by TCRdb to about 2019). Study-wide context: The SMART-Seq v4 Ultra Low Input RNA kit was used to prepare libraries from fractions with low cell numbers. Bulk PBMC replicates and cell subsets were isolated from blood drawn at multiple timepoints before and after both primary and secondary immunization. To follow T-cell clones before and after both primary and booster YFV17D yellow fever vaccination, bulk TCR alpha and beta repertoires underwent longitudinal sequencing. The cohort comprised two healthy male donors, one aged 18 to 29 and one aged 30 to 40 years. The full study reports these points: The study included only a couple of donors, which limits how far the findings can be generalized. After the booster, most of the clones that had expanded following primary vaccination were detected again (roughly 97% of CD4 and 80% to 90% of CD8), which suggests that memory was broadly maintained. A small fraction of clonotypes showed up in both the CD4 and CD8 compartments, probably as a result of convergent recombination. The secondary T-cell response was found to be weaker but faster than the primary response, with a peak reached on day 5 rather than on day 15. FACS-sorted repertoires could contain abundant contaminating clonotypes from the bulk population, so computational filtering was required.

TCR cDNA was synthesized by 5'RACE template switching, through which a universal primer site and unique molecular identifiers were introduced. Priming for cDNA synthesis came from both the TCR alpha and TCR beta constant segments. Library amplification used two PCR steps, and the second PCR step added sample barcodes and sequencing adapters. Sequencing of libraries was performed on Illumina HiSeq 2500 (2x100 bp) or NovaSeq (2x150 bp). The authors' pipeline ran thus. Reads were demultiplexed and collapsed into UMI consensus sequences with MIGEC, and V(D)J alignment was performed with MiXCR. Clonotypes responding to the vaccine were identified with edgeR on replicate PBMC samples, with the criteria of FDR below 0.01 and a log2 fold change above 5 up to day 15. Bulk clonotypes were assigned CD4 or CD8 identity according to which sequenced CD4 or CD8 repertoire held them at higher abundance. The public sequencing data were trimmed at Q25 with fastp and processed into clonotypes with MiXCR by TCRdb, which kept only in-frame beta chains. When rows share a CDR3 protein, they turn into one entry using the most common DNA and genes. It is TCRdb's table, rather than the study itself, that gives the V and J calls and clone size. The sample table records a few hundred thousand distinct CDR3 sequences; 11% of these occur just once. Clones ranked in the top ten supply around 19% of the sample.

Interpreted using the paper, the treatment or condition label stands for: live attenuated yellow fever vaccine strain. At each blood-draw timepoint, two biological replicates of bulk PBMCs were obtained. PBMCs were isolated from peripheral blood using a standard Ficoll-Paque protocol. RNA was extracted with TriZol from bulk PBMCs, CD4 and CD8 fractions, and dextramer-positive and dextramer-negative fractions. The CDR3 runs 13 residues from the cysteine to the phenylalanine. Of the read, only the CDR3 DNA is kept; its 39 bases are in frame from base 1. V is reduced by 2 bases and J by 4 bases, leaving a spacing of 8 bases between them. The germline V gene gives CDR1 as KGHSH and CDR2 as LQKENI. On this clonotype itself: The antigen it recognizes is unknown. No base quality values were provided; no much bigger clone lies one nucleotide off.

Recombination joined TRBV18 with TRBJ1-1, with the D gene not confidently named. The sequence was collected from a man aged 18 to 30 who received the YFV17D yellow fever vaccine. Source: PBMCs, taken on the day of the first yellow fever vaccination. The CDR3 in this case is CASSPSGSTEAFF. In nucleotide form, the sequence is TGTGCCAGCTCACCATCGGGGTCCACTGAAGCTTTCTTT.